The rows below give T cell receptor beta chains drawn from one sample of a study of T cells in Graves' hyperthyroidism and ophthalmopathy. In TCRdb, the multiplex PCR reads were re-called with MiXCR into one record per CDR3 protein. The table lists about 640,000 distinct CDR3 sequences, about 14% of them singletons. Sequencing input: blood. The receptor set was obtained from a woman aged 50 to 60 with Graves' ophthalmopathy. Both conserved end residues are part of each CDR3. The D gene is left open where the match is weak. The size of a clone is reported for some rows only, either as once, few or many, or as a class for expanded clones.

NA TRBJ2-5 NA 15 TRBV5-1 TGCGCCAGCAGCTTGGTCCCGACAGGAGAAGGGACCCAGTACTTC CASSLVPTGEGTQYF
TRBD1 TRBJ2-6 NA 18 TRBV19 TGTGCCAGTAGTATACCGGGACAGGGGGCTCGTGGGGCCAACGTCCTGACTTTC CASSIPGQGARGANVLTF
NA TRBJ2-5 few 15 TRBV20-1 TGCAGTGCAGAGGACCTTGACAGGATCCAAGAGACCCAGTACTTC CSAEDLDRIQETQYF
TRBD2 TRBJ2-1 many 15 TRBV7-2 TGTGCCAGCAGCATTACTAGCGGGAACGGGTATGAGCAGTTCTTC CASSITSGNGYEQFF
TRBD2 TRBJ2-2 many 17 TRBV12-3/TRBV12-4 TGTGCCAGCAGTTTAGACGGCGGGAGGGGAGTCACCGGGGAGCTGTTTTTT CASSLDGGRGVTGELFF
TRBD2 TRBJ2-3 few 16 TRBV7-3 TGTGCCAGCAGCTTAAACCCGGGACTAGAGTCAGATACGCAGTATTTT CASSLNPGLESDTQYF
NA TRBJ2-1 many 15 TRBV5-1 TGCGCCAGCAGCTTGCCTGGCGGAGCAGGAAATGAGCAGTTCTTC CASSLPGGAGNEQFF
NA TRBJ2-1 many 19 TRBV7-9 TGTGCCAGCAGCTTAGATTTGGCGCTAAGCGGGCAACTCTACAATGAGCAGTTCTTC CASSLDLALSGQLYNEQFF
TRBD2 TRBJ2-1 few 18 TRBV12-5 TGTGCTAGTGGTTGGACTAGCGGGAGTAGGTACTCCTACAATGAGCAGTTCTTC CASGWTSGSRYSYNEQFF
TRBD2 TRBJ2-1 NA 14 TRBV19 TGTGCCAGTAGCCCCGGGACTACGAAAAATGAGCAGTTCTTC CASSPGTTKNEQFF
NA TRBJ2-7 many 15 TRBV28 TGTGCCAGCACCCCAGGACAGTCTAGCTCCTACGAGCAGTACTTC CASTPGQSSSYEQYF
TRBD2 TRBJ2-3 NA 19 TRBV2 TGTGCCAGCAGTGGTCTAGCGGGAGGGCCTAGGGGTTGGTCAGATACGCAGTATTTT CASSGLAGGPRGWSDTQYF
NA TRBJ2-1 NA 11 TRBV28 TGTGCCAGCAGTCCCTACAGAGAGCAGTTCTTC CASSPYREQFF
NA TRBJ2-1 NA 12 TRBV7-3 TGTGCCAGCAGCCTACACACAGGTCAACAGTTCTTC CASSLHTGQQFF
NA TRBJ2-1 NA 15 TRBV20-1 TGCAGTGCTAGCGCAGGCTCTCCCCGAGGCCATGAGCAGTTCTTC CSASAGSPRGHEQFF
TRBD2 TRBJ2-1 few 19 TRBV12-3/TRBV12-4 TGTGCCAGCAGTTTGAGCGGGAGATCTTCCGCCAAACTATACAATGAGCAGTTCTTC CASSLSGRSSAKLYNEQFF
NA TRBJ1-2 NA 13 TRBV29-1 TGCAGCGCCCAGTCCGGGACACTCTATGGCTACACCTTC CSAQSGTLYGYTF
NA TRBJ2-2 NA 13 TRBV20-1 TGCAGTGCTAGAGATCAAGCTGCCGGGGAGCTGTTTTTT CSARDQAAGELFF
NA TRBJ1-5 many 14 TRBV18 TGTGCCAGCTCACCAGCACAGGGAGGACAACCCCAGCATTTT CASSPAQGGQPQHF
TRBD1 TRBJ2-5 NA 15 TRBV5-1 TGCGCCAGCAGCCCAGGACAGGGGGCGTTCGAGACCCAGTACTTC CASSPGQGAFETQYF
NA TRBJ2-3 few 15 TRBV19 TGTGCCAGTAGTATGGGGGTAATGCCCACAGATACGCAGTATTTT CASSMGVMPTDTQYF
TRBD1 TRBJ1-2 many 12 TRBV6-1 TGTGCCAGTCGACAGGGCTCGAGTGGCTACACCTTC CASRQGSSGYTF
NA TRBJ2-5 many 16 TRBV11-2 TGTGCCAGCAGCTCAGAGGGTTGGTTAGCTGAAGAGACCCAGTACTTC CASSSEGWLAEETQYF
NA TRBJ2-1 few 18 TRBV9 TGTGCCAGCAGCGTAGGGGCAGCACCGGGACGGGTATACAATGAGCAGTTCTTC CASSVGAAPGRVYNEQFF
NA TRBJ1-6 many 13 TRBV11-2 TGTGCCAGCAGCTTAGATGGCCGCTCACCCCTCCACTTT CASSLDGRSPLHF
TRBD2 TRBJ2-1 few 17 TRBV6-5 TGTGCCAGCAGTTATACGGGGACTAGCGGGGGACACAATGAGCAGTTCTTC CASSYTGTSGGHNEQFF
NA TRBJ2-4 NA 15 TRBV7-9 TGTGCCAGCAGCGACTACGGAACAGGGTTTGGCATTCAGTACTTC CASSDYGTGFGIQYF
NA TRBJ2-1 many 16 TRBV5-5 TGTGCCAGCAGCTTGGGGGCAGGACAGAGCTACAATGAGCAGTTCTTC CASSLGAGQSYNEQFF
TRBD2 TRBJ2-1 many 17 TRBV14 TGTGCCAGCAGCTCCGGGACTAGCGGGAGTCTAAGGAATGAGCAGTTCTTC CASSSGTSGSLRNEQFF
NA TRBJ2-2 many 15 TRBV2 TGTGCCAGCAGAGTCGGGACGGATGGGATTGGGGAGCTGTTTTTT CASRVGTDGIGELFF
TRBD1 TRBJ2-2 few 14 TRBV12-3/TRBV12-4 TGTGCCAGCAGGGGACAGGCCCTGACCGGGGAGCTGTTTTTT CASRGQALTGELFF
NA TRBJ2-7 many 14 TRBV5-5 TGTGCCAGCAGCTGGGAAGGGAGAACCTACGAGCAGTACTTC CASSWEGRTYEQYF
NA TRBJ1-1 few 13 TRBV14 TGTGCCAGCAGCGCAGTCAGGACGGCTGAAGCTTTCTTT CASSAVRTAEAFF
TRBD2 TRBJ2-7 many 14 TRBV6-2/TRBV6-3 TGTGCCAGCAGGCTCAGCGGGAGGGACGGCGAGCAGTACTTC CASRLSGRDGEQYF
NA TRBJ2-3 many 15 TRBV28 TGTGCCAGCAGTTTAACACCTAGTAGCACAGATACGCAGTATTTT CASSLTPSSTDTQYF
TRBD1 TRBJ1-5 many 14 TRBV2 TGTGCCAGCAGTGACAGGGGGTACAATCAGCCCCAGCATTTT CASSDRGYNQPQHF
NA TRBJ1-5 NA 14 TRBV7-9 TGTGCCAGCAGCTTACAGCTCCAAAGGGAGCCCCAGCATTTT CASSLQLQREPQHF
NA TRBJ1-3 many 15 TRBV7-8 TGTGCCAGCAGCACCAGGAGTCTCTCTGGAAACACCATATATTTT CASSTRSLSGNTIYF
NA TRBJ2-5 many 15 TRBV19 TGTGCCAGTAGTATAAGGCGGGGATCGCGGGAGACCCAGTACTTC CASSIRRGSRETQYF
TRBD2 TRBJ2-7 many 16 TRBV28 TGTGCCAGCAGTTTCGGGACTAGCGGGAGTACACGGGAGCAGTACTTC CASSFGTSGSTREQYF
TRBD2 TRBJ2-3 NA 14 TRBV10-3 TGTGCCATCCGTCAGCGGGAGGGCACAGATACGCAGTATTTT CAIRQREGTDTQYF